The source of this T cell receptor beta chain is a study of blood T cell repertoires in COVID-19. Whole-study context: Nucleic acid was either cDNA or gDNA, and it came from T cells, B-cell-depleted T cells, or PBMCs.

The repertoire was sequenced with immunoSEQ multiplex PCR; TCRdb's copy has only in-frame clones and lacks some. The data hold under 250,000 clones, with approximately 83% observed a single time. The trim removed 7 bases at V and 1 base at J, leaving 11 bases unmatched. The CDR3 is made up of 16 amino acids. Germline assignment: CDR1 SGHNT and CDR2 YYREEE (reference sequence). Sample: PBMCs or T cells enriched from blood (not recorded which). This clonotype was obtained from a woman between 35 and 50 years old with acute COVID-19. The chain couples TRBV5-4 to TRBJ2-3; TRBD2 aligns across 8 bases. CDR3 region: CASAGGGAGRTDTQYF. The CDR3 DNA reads TGTGCCAGCGCCGGGGGGGGAGCCGGCCGCACAGATACGCAGTATTTT.